The 21 T cell receptor beta chains below were found in one sample sequenced in a study of cytomegalovirus exposure and HLA in healthy donors. TCRdb's copy holds only in-frame clones and misses some; the assay was immunoSEQ multiplex PCR. Among about 360,000 clones, roughly 85% were seen once, and the ten largest hold under 0.95%. The source material was PBMCs. Source of these receptors: a woman aged 18 to 35 in good health and CMV-seronegative.

The chain employs TRBV4-2 and TRBJ2-7, with D maybe TRBD1 (7 bases). Trimming cost V 2 bases and J 3 bases, with 23 bases left between them. This CDR3 region has 18 residues. Germline V gene sequence: CDR1 LGHNA, CDR2 YNFKEQ. The CDR3 coding sequence is TGTGCCAGCAGCCAAAAACCTGGGACAGCCGGGGGCCACTACGAGCAGTACTTC. The encoded protein is CASSQKPGTAGGHYEQYF.

Points on this clone: The sample contains more than one DNA sequence encoding this CDR3. This chain connects TRBV7-9 to TRBJ1-1; possible D gene TRBD1, 5 bases. V was clipped by 5 bases and J by 1 base, with 11 bases between them. The CDR3 covers 14 residues. Per the germline V gene, CDR1 is SEHNR and CDR2 is FQNEAQ (reference sequence). In nucleotides, the CDR3 is TGTGCCAGCAGCCCGGGGGTGCCGAACACTGAAGCTTTCTTT. Protein product: CASSPGVPNTEAFF.

This clone occurred a few times. This chain connects TRBV2 to TRBJ2-7; TRBD1 matches at 7 bases. The CDR3 consists of 14 residues. From germline, CDR1 is SNHLY and CDR2 FYNNEI. Trimming took 7 bases from V and 0 from J; bases not matched to a gene: 6. DNA of the CDR3: TGTGCCAGCATTGACAGGGCGGTCTCCTACGAGCAGTACTTC. Amino acid sequence: CASIDRAVSYEQYF.

This chain links TRBV5-1 with TRBJ1-2; 7 bases are a match to TRBD1. The CDR3 is made up of 14 amino acids. Germline lookup yields CDR1 SGHRS and CDR2 YFSETQ. Germline trimming cut 4 bases from V and 7 bases from J; bases unmatched to any gene: 10. This CDR3 reads CASSATGPGGGYTF. Written as DNA, the CDR3 is TGCGCCAGCAGCGCGACTGGGCCAGGGGGTGGCTACACCTTC.

The rearrangement links TRBV7-9 to TRBJ2-5; 7 nucleotides agree with TRBD1. The V segment lost 4 bases and the J segment 1 base; nucleotides outside the gene matches: 12. Germline CDR1 reads SEHNR; CDR2 reads FQNEAQ (reference sequence). This CDR3 spans 17 amino acids. CDR3 coding DNA: TGTGCCAGCAGCTCAATGACAGGGAAAGCCCTCCAAGAGACCCAGTACTTC. It is translated as CASSSMTGKALQETQYF.

This clone was recorded only once. Distinct nucleotide sequences in the sample also encode this CDR3. The rearrangement links TRBV27 to TRBJ1-6, with D maybe TRBD1 (6 bases). The CDR3 is made up of 14 amino acids. CDR1 MNHEY and CDR2 SMNVEV come from the germline V gene (reference sequence). V lost 4 bases and J 6 bases, leaving 10 bases between the germline ends. This CDR3 reads CASSSGQSNSPLHF. The CDR3 nucleotides read TGTGCCAGCAGTTCGGGACAATCTAATTCACCCCTCCACTTT.

The chain is built from TRBV9 and TRBJ2-2; D remains ambiguous. The CDR3 has 15 residues. Germline V CDR1 and CDR2: SGDLS, YYNGEE. Deletions cut 4 bases from V and 4 bases from J, with 14 bases between. The CDR3 reads CASSSRSGSTGELFF. CDR3 coding DNA: TGTGCCAGCAGCTCGCGGTCGGGTAGCACCGGGGAGCTGTTTTTT.

This sequence joins TRBV5-1 and TRBJ1-2; D is undetermined. This CDR3 comprises 13 residues. V lost 4 bases, J lost 2 bases, and 9 bases lay in between. CDR1 is SGHRS and CDR2 is YFSETQ in the germline V gene. The CDR3 nucleotides are TGCGCCAGCAGCGAGGCAACGAACTATGGCTACACCTTC. This sequence encodes CASSEATNYGYTF.

The chain couples TRBV30 to TRBJ2-1; tentatively, D is TRBD2 (8 bases). Trimming stripped 5 bases from V and 4 bases from J, with 18 bases between. Germline V gene sequence: CDR1 GTSNPN, CDR2 SVGIG (reference sequence). The CDR3 runs 15 residues. The CDR3 reads CAWEGASGPYNEQFF. The CDR3 DNA is TGTGCCTGGGAGGGGGCTAGCGGGCCTTACAATGAGCAGTTCTTC.

The chain uses TRBV7-9 and TRBJ2-7; a weak D match, TRBD2 (6 bases). Germline V CDR1 and CDR2: SEHNR, FQNEAQ (reference sequence). There are 13 residues in the CDR3. V was clipped by 6 bases and J by 5 bases, with 14 bases between them. The CDR3 bases are TGTGCCAGCAGTCCCGGAGGGAGGAACGAGCAGTACTTC. Amino acids: CASSPGGRNEQYF.

V and J are TRBV30 and TRBJ1-1, with D possibly matching TRBD1 (5 bases). V was trimmed by 5 bases and J by 1 base, leaving 11 bases between them. The CDR3 has 13 amino acids. CDR1 is GTSNPN, CDR2 SVGIG, per germline (reference sequence). The DNA for the CDR3 is TGTGCCTGGGGGGCGGGGCAGAACACTGAAGCTTTCTTT. Protein product: CAWGAGQNTEAFF.

The rearrangement uses TRBV11-2 and TRBJ1-1; tentative D call: TRBD1 (6 bases). This CDR3 contains 14 residues. The V end lost 5 bases, the J end lost 2 bases, and 12 bases lay between the germline ends. CDR1 is SGHAT, CDR2 FQNNGV, per germline. The CDR3 region has the DNA TGTGCCAGCAGCCGGACAGCTATTAACACTGAAGCTTTCTTT. This sequence encodes CASSRTAINTEAFF.

The genes are TRBV7-9 and TRBJ1-1; D gene unclear. Trimming pared 10 bases from V and 5 bases from J, leaving 14 bases between. The CDR3 consists of 12 residues. Germline lookup yields CDR1 SEHNR and CDR2 FQNEAQ (reference sequence). CDR3 sequence reads: CATLETSTEAFF. The DNA for the CDR3 is TGTGCCACCTTAGAGACTTCGACTGAAGCTTTCTTT. Together with reference TRBV7-9 and TRBJ1-1, the CDR3 gives the full variable domain: DTGVSQNPRHKITKRGQNVTFRCDPISEHNRLYWYRQTLGQGPEFLTYFQNEAQLEKSRLLSDRFSAERPKGSFSTLEIQRTEQGDSAMYLCATLETSTEAFFGQGTRLTVV.

The V gene is TRBV28, the J gene TRBJ1-5; D ambiguous. V lost 2 bases and J 6 bases, leaving 11 bases between the germline ends. Germline V gene data show CDR1 as MDHEN and CDR2 as SYDVKM. The CDR3 covers 14 residues. The CDR3 loop reads CASSLDEGGQPQHF. The DNA of the CDR3 is TGTGCCAGCAGTTTAGATGAGGGCGGTCAGCCCCAGCATTTT.

This clone was found many times. The chain is built from TRBV4-1 and TRBJ2-1, with TRBD2 matching over 7 bases. Germline lookup yields CDR1 MGHRA and CDR2 YSYEKL. V was clipped by 4 bases and J by 7 bases; unmatched bases: 7. The CDR3 has 14 amino acids. The CDR3 spells CASSPQGGDNEQFF. The CDR3 DNA sequence: TGCGCCAGCAGCCCCCAGGGAGGGGATAATGAGCAGTTCTTC.

V usage is TRBV5-1 and J usage is TRBJ2-1; 10 bases fit TRBD2. CDR3 length: 15 amino acids. V was clipped by 1 base and J by 7 bases; unmatched bases: 5. The germline CDR1 and CDR2 sequences are SGHRS and YFSETQ. The CDR3 sequence is CASSLSGRGGNEQFF. In DNA, the CDR3 is TGCGCCAGCAGCTTGAGCGGGAGGGGAGGGAATGAGCAGTTCTTC.

The J gene is TRBJ1-5, the V gene TRBV27, with D tentatively TRBD1 (6 bases). The germline V gene encodes CDR1 MNHEY and CDR2 SMNVEV (reference sequence). This CDR3 is 14 amino acids long. V was shortened by 9 bases and J by 7 bases, with 19 bases between the two germline ends. CDR3 region: CASYFGQFGQPQHF. The CDR3 region has the DNA TGTGCCAGTTATTTTGGACAGTTCGGCCAGCCCCAGCATTTT.

The gene calls are TRBV14 and TRBJ1-2; D uncertain. The V end lost 4 bases, the J end lost 0 bases, and 9 bases lay between the germline ends. The V gene's germline CDR1 is SGHDN and CDR2 FVKESK. This CDR3 spans 14 amino acids. In DNA, the CDR3 is TGTGCCAGCAGCCCCTTTATAGCTAACTATGGCTACACCTTC. Its protein is CASSPFIANYGYTF.

The rearrangement links TRBV5-1 to TRBJ2-1; unclear D gene. The length of the CDR3 is 13 residues. From germline, CDR1 is SGHRS and CDR2 YFSETQ. Trimming took off 3 bases at V and 5 bases at J, with 9 bases between the two ends. CDR3 coding DNA: TGCGCCAGCAGCTCCTCCCCGGACAATGAGCAGTTCTTC. Its protein product is CASSSSPDNEQFF.

The chain uses TRBV9 and TRBJ2-3; perhaps TRBD2 as D (6 bases). This CDR3 region has 16 residues. The germline V gene has CDR1 SGDLS and CDR2 YYNGEE. V lost 4 bases to trimming and J lost 0 bases, with 15 bases between them. In nucleotides, the CDR3 is TGTGCCAGCAGCCCCCGGGACTCACTTAGCACAGATACGCAGTATTTT. Protein sequence: CASSPRDSLSTDTQYF.

The chain joins TRBV27 to TRBJ2-7, with 15 nucleotides matching TRBD2. The CDR3 spans 17 residues. Per the germline V gene, CDR1 is MNHEY and CDR2 is SMNVEV (reference sequence). V lost 5 bases, J lost 4 bases, and 9 bases stayed unmatched. CDR3 in DNA: TGTGCCAGCAGTGTACAGGGACTAGCGGGAGGTCGGTACGAGCAGTACTTC. Its protein product is CASSVQGLAGGRYEQYF.